Below, one T cell receptor (beta chain) is given with its context. This entry is derived from a study of OX40 agonist ivuxolimab in advanced cancers. Assay: immunoSEQ multiplex PCR; the TCRdb copy retains only in-frame clones and omits some. This table has 77,000 or so clones, around 86% appearing once. The V gene end was trimmed by 4 bases and the J gene end by 3 bases; junction bases not matched to a gene: 13. Germline assignment: CDR1 SGHDN and CDR2 FVKESK. The CDR3 spans 18 residues. The receptor comes from an adult with an advanced solid tumor such as melanoma, head and neck, liver or kidney cancer. The sample was CD4+ or CD8+ T cells sorted from blood, taken in a trial of the OX40 agonist ivuxolimab. The chain couples TRBV14 to TRBJ2-2, with 8 bases fitting TRBD2. CDR3 loop: CASSRTSGGGPDTGELFF. In nucleotides, the CDR3 is TGTGCCAGCAGCCGGACCTCTGGCGGGGGGCCGGACACCGGGGAGCTGTTTTTT.